This TCR beta chain was captured in a study of blood T cells in healthy people across ages. Combining a sample-barcoded 5' primer with a J-beta primer mix, a second PCR ran for roughly 7 to 12 cycles. Using its own MiXCR run on the 5' RACE reads, TCRdb lists one record per CDR3 protein. The sample shows some 900,000 distinct CDR3 sequences, about 44% of them seen only once. Every sample yielded at least 6 million isolated PBMCs. Per individual sample, total RNA of at least 5.5 micrograms was extracted. V gave up 1 base and J gave up 5 bases, with 14 bases separating them. This CDR3 has 15 residues. CDR1 LGHNA and CDR2 YSLEER come from the germline V gene. This clonotype was counted between two and nine times. The target antigen is unknown. Broader study findings: Estimates based on one million T cells were treated as lower bounds.

This receptor was obtained from a man aged 25-40 years in good health. The sequenced sample consisted of blood. V usage is TRBV4-3 and J usage is TRBJ1-2; perhaps TRBD1 as D (6 bases). The CDR3 protein is CASSQGLQGEYGYTF. In nucleotides, the CDR3 is TGCGCCAGCAGCCAAGGGTTACAGGGCGAATATGGCTACACCTTC.